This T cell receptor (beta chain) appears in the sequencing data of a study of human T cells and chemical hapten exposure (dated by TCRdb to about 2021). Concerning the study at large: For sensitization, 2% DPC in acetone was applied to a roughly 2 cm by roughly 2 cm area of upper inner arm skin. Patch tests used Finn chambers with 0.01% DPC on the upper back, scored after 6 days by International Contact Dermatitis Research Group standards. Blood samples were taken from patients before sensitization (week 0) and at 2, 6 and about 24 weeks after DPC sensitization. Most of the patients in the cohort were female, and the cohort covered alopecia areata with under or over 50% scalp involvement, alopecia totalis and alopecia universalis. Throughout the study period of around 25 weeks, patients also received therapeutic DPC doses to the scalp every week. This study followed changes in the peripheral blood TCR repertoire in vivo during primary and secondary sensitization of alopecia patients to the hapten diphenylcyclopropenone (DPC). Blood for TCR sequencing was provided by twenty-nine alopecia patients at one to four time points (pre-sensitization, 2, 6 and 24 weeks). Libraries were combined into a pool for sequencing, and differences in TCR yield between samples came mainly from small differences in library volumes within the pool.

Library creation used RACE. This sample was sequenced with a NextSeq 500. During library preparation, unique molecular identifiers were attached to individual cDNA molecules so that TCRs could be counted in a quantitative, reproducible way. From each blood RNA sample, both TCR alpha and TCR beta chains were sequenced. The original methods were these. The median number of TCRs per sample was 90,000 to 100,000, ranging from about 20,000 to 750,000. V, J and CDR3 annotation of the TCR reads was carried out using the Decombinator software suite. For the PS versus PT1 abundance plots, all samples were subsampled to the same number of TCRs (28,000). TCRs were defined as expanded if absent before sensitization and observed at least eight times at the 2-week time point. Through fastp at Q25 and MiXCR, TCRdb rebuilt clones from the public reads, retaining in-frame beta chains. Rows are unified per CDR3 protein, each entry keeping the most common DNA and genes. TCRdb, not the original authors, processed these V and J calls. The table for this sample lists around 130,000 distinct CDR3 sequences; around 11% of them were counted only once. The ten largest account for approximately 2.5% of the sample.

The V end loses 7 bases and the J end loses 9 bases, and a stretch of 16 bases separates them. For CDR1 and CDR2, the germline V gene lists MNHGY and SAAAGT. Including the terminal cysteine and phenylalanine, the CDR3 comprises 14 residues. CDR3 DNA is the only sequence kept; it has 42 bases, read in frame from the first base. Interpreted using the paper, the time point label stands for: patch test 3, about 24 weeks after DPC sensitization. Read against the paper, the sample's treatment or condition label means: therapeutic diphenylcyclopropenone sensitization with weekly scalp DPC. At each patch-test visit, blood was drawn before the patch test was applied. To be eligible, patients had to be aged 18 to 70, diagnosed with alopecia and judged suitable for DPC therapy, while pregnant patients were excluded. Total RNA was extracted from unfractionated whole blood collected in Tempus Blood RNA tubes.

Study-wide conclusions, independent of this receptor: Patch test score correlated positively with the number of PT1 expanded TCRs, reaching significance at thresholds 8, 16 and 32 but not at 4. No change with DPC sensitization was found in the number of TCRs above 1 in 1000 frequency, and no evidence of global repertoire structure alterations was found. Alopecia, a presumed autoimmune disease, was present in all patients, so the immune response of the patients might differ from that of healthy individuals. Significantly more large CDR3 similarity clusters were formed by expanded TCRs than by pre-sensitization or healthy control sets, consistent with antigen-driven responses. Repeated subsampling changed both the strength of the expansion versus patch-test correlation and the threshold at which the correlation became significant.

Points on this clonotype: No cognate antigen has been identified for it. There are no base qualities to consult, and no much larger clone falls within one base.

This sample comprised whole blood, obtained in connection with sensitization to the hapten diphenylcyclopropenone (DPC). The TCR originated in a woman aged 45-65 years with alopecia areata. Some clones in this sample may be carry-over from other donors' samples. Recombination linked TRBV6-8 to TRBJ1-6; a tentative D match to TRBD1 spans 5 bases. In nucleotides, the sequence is TGTGCCAGCACCGGACATCCAAAAGGTTCACCCCTCCACTTT. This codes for CASTGHPKGSPLHF.